The following is a T cell receptor (beta chain) sequence with its context. Its recognized antigen is unknown. Base qualities are not recorded, but no much larger clone differs from it by a single base. This specimen comes from a study of blood T cell repertoires in COVID-19 (dated by TCRdb to 2020 to 2021). Broadly, across the study: Samples covering the acute and convalescent phases of COVID-19 were provided by collaborators in the United States, Italy and Spain. The dataset comprised deeply sampled blood TCRbeta repertoires from subjects exposed to, actively infected with, or recovered from COVID-19. Nearly every sample came with metadata listing a de-identified subject ID, COVID-19 status, age in years and sex. HLA class I and class II types, where available, came from metadata supplied by the sample provider rather than from assay-based typing. The repertoires were released in a freely available public database meant as a resource for research on the immune response to SARS-CoV-2. The samples were drawn from two sources: the first 160 participants of the ongoing ImmuneRACE study, and over 950 subjects contributed by 6 global collaborators. The prospective study material was composed of cDNA or gDNA derived from T cells, B-cell-depleted T cells, or PBMCs.

In the prospective study, participants were 18 to 89 years old, resided in 24 geographic areas of the United States, and were enrolled through a virtual design. In the prospective study, participants were assigned to cohorts based on the clinical history participants reported in a screening survey and a study questionnaire. Recovered participants in ImmuneRACE Cohort 3 were defined as having two consecutive negative NP/OP PCR tests, clearance from a healthcare professional, or resolution of symptoms. Mobile phlebotomists in the prospective study collected whole blood, serum and a nasopharyngeal or oropharyngeal swab from every participant. Participants in the prospective study had the option to provide additional blood draws and questionnaires over an approximately 2-month period. Blood samples from the prospective study were shipped frozen or at room temperature prior to DNA extraction. TCRbeta CDR3 regions were amplified from genomic DNA by means of the immunoSEQ Assay, a bias-controlled multiplex PCR. In the source study's methods: The number of nucleated cells in each sample was estimated by amplification of reference gene primers within the assay. Sequence reads were collapsed and filtered to measure the absolute abundance of every unique TCRbeta CDR3 rearrangement. For each sample, productive Simpson clonality was calculated as the square root of Simpson's diversity index over productive rearrangements. TCRdb limited this immuneACCESS table to in-frame rearrangements with V and J called. A share of clones is missing; checked studies link under half to unresolved V genes, and the rest is unexplained. The D gene and trimming were derived from the DNA, and the V and J assignments and clone size from that table. For this sample the table gives roughly 290,000 clones, of which roughly 87% were detected only once. In total, the top ten clones hold about 5.7% of the sample.

Study-wide findings and limitations: How much clinical and demographic metadata was included differed by source and by participant, and the metadata was provided uncurated.

There are 12 amino acids in the CDR3, from cysteine to phenylalanine inclusive. Only CDR3 DNA is held: 36 bases, read in frame from base 1. At the junction V is shortened by 6 bases and J by 1 base, with 4 bases in between. Here the chain combines TRBV12-3 or TRBV12-4 and TRBJ1-5; no D gene call is confident. The sequenced sample consisted of PBMCs or T cells enriched from blood (not recorded which). The source of this sequence is a woman aged 40 to 55 who had recovered from COVID-19. The nucleotide sequence reads as follows: TGTGCCAGCAGCAGAAGCAATCAGCCCCAGCATTTT. The translation is CASSRSNQPQHF.